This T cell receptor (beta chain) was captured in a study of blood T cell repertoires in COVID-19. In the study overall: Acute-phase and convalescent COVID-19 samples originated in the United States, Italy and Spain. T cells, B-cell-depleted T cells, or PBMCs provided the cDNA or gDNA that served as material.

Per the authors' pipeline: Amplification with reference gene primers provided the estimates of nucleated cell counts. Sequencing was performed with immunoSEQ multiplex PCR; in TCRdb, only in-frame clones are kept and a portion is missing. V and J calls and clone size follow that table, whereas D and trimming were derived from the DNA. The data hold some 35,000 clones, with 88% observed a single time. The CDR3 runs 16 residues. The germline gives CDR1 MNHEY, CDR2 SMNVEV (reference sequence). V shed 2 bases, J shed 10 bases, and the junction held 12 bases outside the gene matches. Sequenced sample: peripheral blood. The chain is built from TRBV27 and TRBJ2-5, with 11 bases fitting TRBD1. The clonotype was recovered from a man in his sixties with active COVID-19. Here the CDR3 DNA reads TGTGCCAGCAGTTTAACCGTGCCTCCGGGACAGGGGGGCCAGTACTTC. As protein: CASSLTVPPGQGGQYF.